These 17 T cell receptor beta chains share one sample of origin, sequenced in a study of T-cell reconstitution after alpha-beta-depleted transplantation in children. Unique molecular identifiers featured in how the TCRbeta library was prepared. TCRdb analysed the PCR reads with MiXCR anew, one entry per CDR3 protein. The sample yields more than 200,000 distinct CDR3 sequences, more than 7.5% seen once. The starting material was PBMCs from the stem cell graft donor, obtained from the stem cell graft. The receptors originated from a human donor who donated a stem cell graft to a child with SCID.

This clonotype was found many times. This chain joins TRBV6-5 and TRBJ1-6, with D possibly matching TRBD1 (5 bases). Looked up from germline, CDR1 is MNHEY and CDR2 is SVGAGI. V lost 2 bases to trimming and J lost 10 bases, with 12 bases between them. This CDR3 contains 14 residues. The CDR3 loop is CASSYGGLSSPLHF. The CDR3 region has the DNA TGTGCCAGCAGTTACGGGGGGTTAAGCTCACCCCTCCACTTT.

This clonotype was recorded at least ten times. The chain uses TRBV7-2 and TRBJ2-2; D may be TRBD1 (5 bases). Germline V CDR1 and CDR2: SGHTA, FQGNSA. Trimming removed 5 bases at V and 4 bases at J, with 17 bases between. This CDR3 comprises 16 residues. CDR3 nucleotide sequence: TGTGCCAGCAGCAGGCCAGGGATCCTTGGCACCGGGGAGCTGTTTTTT. Protein sequence: CASSRPGILGTGELFF.

This clonotype was recorded many times. The chain employs TRBV7-2 and TRBJ2-7; D might be TRBD2 (5 bases). With 5 bases removed from V and 0 bases from J, the gap between germline ends came to 11 bases. CDR1 and CDR2 (germline): SGHTA, FQGNSA. The CDR3 consists of 14 residues. The CDR3 nucleotides are TGTGCCAGCAGCGGTACTAGTACCTCCTACGAGCAGTACTTC. This gives the protein CASSGTSTSYEQYF.

This clonotype was observed a handful of times. V usage is TRBV28 and J usage is TRBJ2-1, with 9 bases that match TRBD1. The germline V gene has CDR1 MDHEN and CDR2 SYDVKM. This CDR3 is built from 14 residues. With 7 bases clipped from V and 2 bases from J, the junction kept 3 bases outside the gene matches. CDR3 residues: CASKNRGPYNEQFF. CDR3 nucleotide sequence: TGTGCCAGCAAAAACAGGGGGCCCTACAATGAGCAGTTCTTC.

There are many counts of this clonotype. V is TRBV10-2 and J is TRBJ2-7; a possible D gene is TRBD2 (5 bases). In germline, CDR1 is WSHSY, CDR2 SAAADI. The CDR3 is made up of 12 amino acids. Trimming removed 6 bases from V and 5 bases from J, with 11 bases in between. The CDR3 here is CASSLNGDEQYF. The CDR3 nucleotides read TGCGCCAGCAGCCTTAACGGGGACGAGCAGTACTTC.

This rearrangement joins TRBV20-1 to TRBJ1-3, with D perhaps TRBD1 (6 bases). Trimming stripped 3 bases from V and 4 bases from J, with 16 bases between. This CDR3 has 15 residues. The germline CDR1 and CDR2 sequences are DFQATT and SNEGSKA (reference sequence). In DNA form, the CDR3 reads TGCAGTGCTAGTCAAACAGGGCGCCTCGGAAACACCATATATTTT. Its translation: CSASQTGRLGNTIYF.

This clonotype was seen repeatedly, ten times or more. This CDR3 reads CASSTGGGSGNTIYF. The CDR3 DNA sequence: TGTGCCAGCAGCACGGGGGGAGGCTCTGGAAACACCATATATTTT. This chain connects TRBV6-5 to TRBJ1-3; possibly TRBD1 for D (5 bases). V was clipped by 6 bases and J by 0 bases, with 12 bases between them. The CDR3 spans 15 residues. The V gene's germline CDR1 is MNHEY and CDR2 SVGAGI.

In its sample, this clonotype was seen a few times. V and J are TRBV7-9 and TRBJ2-3; TRBD2 matches 8 bases. V lost 8 bases and J lost 2; bases outside the gene matches: 6. Germline CDR1 reads SEHNR; CDR2 reads FQNEAQ (reference sequence). The CDR3 consists of 14 residues. The CDR3 protein is CASGQRGNTDTQYF. The CDR3 DNA reads as TGTGCCAGCGGACAGCGGGGGAACACAGATACGCAGTATTTT.

In this sample, this clonotype turned up many times. The chain has TRBV3-1 and TRBJ1-1; no definite D call. The CDR3 covers 12 residues. V gave up 4 bases and J gave up 4 bases, with 7 bases separating them. Germline V gene sequence: CDR1 LGHDT, CDR2 YNNKEL (reference sequence). For the CDR3, the DNA is TGTGCCAGCAGCCGGTACGGCACTGAAGCTTTCTTT. Its translation: CASSRYGTEAFF.

This clonotype was recorded at least ten times. J is TRBJ2-1 and V is TRBV7-2; 8 bases agree with TRBD1. V shed 3 bases and J 8 bases; nucleotides not matched to a gene: 6. CDR1 is SGHTA, CDR2 FQGNSA, per germline. The CDR3 loop spans 14 amino acids. The CDR3 DNA is TGTGCCAGCAGCTTTACAGGGGGTGGATATGAGCAGTTCTTC. Amino acid sequence: CASSFTGGGYEQFF.

The sample holds many counts of this clonotype. The chain is built from TRBV7-2 and TRBJ2-3, with 11 bases that match TRBD2. The V gene end was trimmed by 1 base and the J gene end by 8 bases; junction bases not matched to a gene: 5. The CDR3 covers 15 residues. Germline loops: CDR1 SGHTA, CDR2 FQGNSA. CDR3 in amino acids: CASSLDLAGGPTQYF. CDR3 coding DNA: TGTGCCAGCAGCTTAGATCTAGCGGGGGGCCCTACGCAGTATTTT. Full variable domain (rest looked up from reference TRBV7-2 and TRBJ2-3): GAGVSQSPSNKVTEKGKDVELRCDPISGHTALYWYRQSLGQGLEFLIYFQGNSAPDKSGLPSDRFSAERTGGSVSTLTIQRTQQEDSAVYLCASSLDLAGGPTQYFGPGTRLTVL.

This clonotype was counted many times. The chain couples TRBV11-2 to TRBJ2-3, with TRBD2 matching over 12 bases. The CDR3 is made up of 21 amino acids. Trimming took 0 bases from V and 5 from J; bases not matched to a gene: 18. CDR1 and CDR2 (germline): SGHAT, FQNNGV. DNA of the CDR3: TGTGCCAGCAGCTTAGATCGGCCACTAGCGGGGGGTCTCACCGTCGGAGATACGCAGTATTTT. This gives the protein CASSLDRPLAGGLTVGDTQYF.

This clonotype has ten or more counts. This chain uses TRBV5-1 with TRBJ1-1; no firm D call. The CDR3 consists of 14 residues. V was clipped by 4 bases and J by 0 bases, with 10 bases between them. Germline CDR1 reads SGHRS; CDR2 reads YFSETQ. Here the CDR3 DNA reads TGCGCCAGCAGCCCGGCCGCCGTGAACACTGAAGCTTTCTTT. Translation gives CASSPAAVNTEAFF.

This clonotype was counted at least ten times. This chain links TRBV12-3 or TRBV12-4 with TRBJ1-2; D perhaps matches TRBD1 (6 bases). This CDR3 is 14 amino acids long. Trimming stripped 2 bases from V and 4 bases from J, with 11 bases between. The CDR3 nucleotides read TGTGCCAGCAGTTTACTGGTAGGGGGCTATGGCTACACCTTC. Translated: CASSLLVGGYGYTF.

As to this clonotype: One end of the junction fails to match germline, which may point to a read error. The chain uses TRBV7-9 and TRBJ2-7, with 7 bases lining up with TRBD2. CDR3 length: 12 amino acids. Germline V gives CDR1 SEHNR, CDR2 FQNEAQ (reference sequence). CDR3 sequence: CVSSGDSHEQYF. As DNA, the CDR3 is TGTGTCAGCAGCGGGGACTCACACGAGCAGTACTTC.

This clonotype was detected many times. This chain uses TRBV7-8 with TRBJ2-5, with 10 positions matching TRBD2. Germline V gene lookup returns CDR1 SGHVS and CDR2 FQNEAQ. The CDR3 contains 16 residues. With V trimmed by 1 base and J by 2 bases, 4 bases remained unmatched. The CDR3 DNA is TGTGCCAGCAGCTTAGACCTAGCGGGGGAACAAGAGACCCAGTACTTC. Amino acid sequence: CASSLDLAGEQETQYF.

As to this clonotype: At one end, the junction sequence differs from germline, possibly due to a read error. V is TRBV20-1 and J is TRBJ1-2; tentative D call: TRBD1 (6 bases). Per the germline V gene, CDR1 is DFQATT and CDR2 is SNEGSKA (reference sequence). The CDR3 has 16 residues. CDR3 loop: CCARDRETVDSYGYTF. The CDR3 nucleotides read TGCTGTGCTAGAGATAGGGAGACCGTGGACAGCTATGGCTACACCTTC.